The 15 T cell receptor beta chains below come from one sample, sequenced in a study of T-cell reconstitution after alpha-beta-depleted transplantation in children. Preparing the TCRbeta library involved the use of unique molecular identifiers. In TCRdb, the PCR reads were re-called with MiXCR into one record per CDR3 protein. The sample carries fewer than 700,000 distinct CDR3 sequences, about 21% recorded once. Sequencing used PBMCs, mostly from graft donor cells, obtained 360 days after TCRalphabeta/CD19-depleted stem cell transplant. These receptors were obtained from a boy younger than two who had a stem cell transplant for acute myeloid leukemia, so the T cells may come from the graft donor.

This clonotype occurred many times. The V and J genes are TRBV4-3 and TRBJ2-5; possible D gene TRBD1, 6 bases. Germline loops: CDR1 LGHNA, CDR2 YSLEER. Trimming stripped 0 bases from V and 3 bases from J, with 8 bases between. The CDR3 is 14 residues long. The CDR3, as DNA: TGCGCCAGCAGCCAAGATTGGACAGAAGAGACCCAGTACTTC. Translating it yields CASSQDWTEETQYF.

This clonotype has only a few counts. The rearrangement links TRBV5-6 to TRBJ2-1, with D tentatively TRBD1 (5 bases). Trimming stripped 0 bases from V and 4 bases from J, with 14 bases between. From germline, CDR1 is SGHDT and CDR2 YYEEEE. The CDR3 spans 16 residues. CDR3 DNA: TGTGCCAGCAGCTTGGTCCCAGGGCTAGGGTACAATGAGCAGTTCTTC. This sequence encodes CASSLVPGLGYNEQFF. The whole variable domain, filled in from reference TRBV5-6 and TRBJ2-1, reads DAGVTQSPTHLIKTRGQQVTLRCSPKSGHDTVSWYQQALGQGPQFIFQYYEEEERQRGNFPDRFSGHQFPNYSSELNVNALLLGDSALYLCASSLVPGLGYNEQFFGPGTRLTVL.

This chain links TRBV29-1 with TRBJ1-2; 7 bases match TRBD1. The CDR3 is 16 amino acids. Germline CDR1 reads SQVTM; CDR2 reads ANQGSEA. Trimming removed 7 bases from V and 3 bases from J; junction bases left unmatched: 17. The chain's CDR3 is CSAAPNTGDGDYGYTF. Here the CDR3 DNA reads TGCAGCGCCGCACCTAATACAGGGGACGGAGACTATGGCTACACCTTC.

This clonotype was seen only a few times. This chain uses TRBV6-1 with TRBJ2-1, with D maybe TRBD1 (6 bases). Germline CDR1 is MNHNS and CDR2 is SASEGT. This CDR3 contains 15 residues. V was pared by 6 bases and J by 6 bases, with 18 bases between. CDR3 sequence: CASRQPDSRRNEQFF. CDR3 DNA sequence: TGTGCCAGCAGACAACCGGACAGTCGCCGCAATGAGCAGTTCTTC.

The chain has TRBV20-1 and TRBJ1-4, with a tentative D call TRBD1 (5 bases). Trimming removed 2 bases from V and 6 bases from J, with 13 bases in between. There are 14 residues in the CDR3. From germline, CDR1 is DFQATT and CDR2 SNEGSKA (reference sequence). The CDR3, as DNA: TGCAGTGCTAGACACAGGATTAACGATGAAAAACTGTTTTTT. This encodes CSARHRINDEKLFF.

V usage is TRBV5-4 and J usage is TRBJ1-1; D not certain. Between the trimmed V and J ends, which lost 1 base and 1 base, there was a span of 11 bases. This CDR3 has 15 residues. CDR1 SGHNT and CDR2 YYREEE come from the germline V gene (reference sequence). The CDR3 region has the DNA TGTGCCAGCAGCTTGCGCGGATTACCGAACACTGAAGCTTTCTTT. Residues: CASSLRGLPNTEAFF.

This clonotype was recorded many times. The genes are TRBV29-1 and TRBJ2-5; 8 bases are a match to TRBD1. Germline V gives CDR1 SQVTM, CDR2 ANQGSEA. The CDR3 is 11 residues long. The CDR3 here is CSAMGTGTQYF. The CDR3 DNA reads TGCAGTGCAATGGGGACAGGGACCCAGTACTTC.

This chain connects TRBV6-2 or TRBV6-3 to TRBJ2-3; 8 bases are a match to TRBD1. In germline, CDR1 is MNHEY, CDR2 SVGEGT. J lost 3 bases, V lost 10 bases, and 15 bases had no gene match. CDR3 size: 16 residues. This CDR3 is CATRGRQGTRTDTQYF. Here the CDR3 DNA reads TGTGCCACAAGGGGACGACAGGGGACGAGGACAGATACGCAGTATTTT.

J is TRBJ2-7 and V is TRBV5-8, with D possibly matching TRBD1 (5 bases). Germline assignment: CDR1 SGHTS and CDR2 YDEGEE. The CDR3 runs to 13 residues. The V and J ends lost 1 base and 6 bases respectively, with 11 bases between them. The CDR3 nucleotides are TGTGCCAGCAGCTTGAGACACAGGAGCGAGCAGTACGTC. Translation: CASSLRHRSEQYV.

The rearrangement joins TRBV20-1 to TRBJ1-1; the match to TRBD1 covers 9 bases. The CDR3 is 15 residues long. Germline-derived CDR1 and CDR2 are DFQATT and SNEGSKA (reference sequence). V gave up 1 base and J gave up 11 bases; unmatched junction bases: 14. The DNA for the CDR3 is TGCAGTGCTAGAGCCCTGGGGGACAGGGCCAAGGTGGCTTTCTTT. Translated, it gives CSARALGDRAKVAFF.

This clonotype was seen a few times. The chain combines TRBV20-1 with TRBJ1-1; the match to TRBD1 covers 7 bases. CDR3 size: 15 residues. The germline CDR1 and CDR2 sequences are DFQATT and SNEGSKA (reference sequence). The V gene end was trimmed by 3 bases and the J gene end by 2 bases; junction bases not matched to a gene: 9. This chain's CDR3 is CSASPWGGGNTEAFF. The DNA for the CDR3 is TGCAGTGCTAGCCCCTGGGGAGGGGGCAACACTGAAGCTTTCTTT.

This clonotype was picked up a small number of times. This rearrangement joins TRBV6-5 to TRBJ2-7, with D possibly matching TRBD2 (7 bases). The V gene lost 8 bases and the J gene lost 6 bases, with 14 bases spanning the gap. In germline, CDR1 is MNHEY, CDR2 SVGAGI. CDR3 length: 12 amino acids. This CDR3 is CASGRGAGEQYV. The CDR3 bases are TGTGCCAGCGGGAGGGGGGCGGGCGAGCAGTACGTC.

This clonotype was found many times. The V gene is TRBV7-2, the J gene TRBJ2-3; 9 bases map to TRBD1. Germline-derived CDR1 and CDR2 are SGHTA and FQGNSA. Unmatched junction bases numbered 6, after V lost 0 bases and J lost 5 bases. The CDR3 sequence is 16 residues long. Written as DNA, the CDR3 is TGTGCCAGCAGCTTAGCGGGGACAGGGTCGGTAGATACGCAGTATTTT. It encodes CASSLAGTGSVDTQYF.

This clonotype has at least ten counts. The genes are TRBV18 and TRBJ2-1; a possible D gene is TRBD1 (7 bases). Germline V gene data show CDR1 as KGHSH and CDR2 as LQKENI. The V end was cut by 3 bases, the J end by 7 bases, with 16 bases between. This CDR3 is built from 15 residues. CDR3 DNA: TGTGCCAGCTCACCCGCGCTGCAGGGGGGAAATGAGCAGTTCTTC. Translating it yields CASSPALQGGNEQFF.

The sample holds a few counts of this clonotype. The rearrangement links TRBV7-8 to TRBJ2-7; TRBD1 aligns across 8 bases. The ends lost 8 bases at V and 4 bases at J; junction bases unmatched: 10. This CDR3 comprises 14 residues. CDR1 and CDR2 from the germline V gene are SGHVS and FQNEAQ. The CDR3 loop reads CASEGRQGSYEQYF. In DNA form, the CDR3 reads TGTGCCAGCGAGGGGAGACAGGGGTCGTACGAGCAGTACTTC.